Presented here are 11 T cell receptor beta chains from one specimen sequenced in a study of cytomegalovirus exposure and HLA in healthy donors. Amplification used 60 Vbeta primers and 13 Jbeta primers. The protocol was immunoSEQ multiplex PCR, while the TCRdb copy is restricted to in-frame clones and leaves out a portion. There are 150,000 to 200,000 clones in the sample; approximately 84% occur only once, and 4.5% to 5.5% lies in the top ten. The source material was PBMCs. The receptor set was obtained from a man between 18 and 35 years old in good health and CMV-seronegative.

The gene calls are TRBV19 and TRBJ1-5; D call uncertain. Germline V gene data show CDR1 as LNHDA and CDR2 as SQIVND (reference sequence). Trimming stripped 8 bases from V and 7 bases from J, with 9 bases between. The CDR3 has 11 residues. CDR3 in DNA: TGTGCCAGTTCTGGAGGACAGCCCCAGCATTTT. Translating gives CASSGGQPQHF.

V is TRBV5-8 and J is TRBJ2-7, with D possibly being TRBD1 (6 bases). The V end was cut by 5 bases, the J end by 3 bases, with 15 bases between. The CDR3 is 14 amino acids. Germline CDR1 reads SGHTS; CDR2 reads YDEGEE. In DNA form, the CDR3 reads TGTGCCAGCAGTGACCGTACAGGGAGCTACGAGCAGTACTTC. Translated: CASSDRTGSYEQYF. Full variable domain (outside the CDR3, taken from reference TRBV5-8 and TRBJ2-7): EAGVTQSPTHLIKTRGQQATLRCSPISGHTSVYWYQQALGLGLQFLLWYDEGEERNRGNFPPRFSGRQFPNYSSELNVNALELEDSALYLCASSDRTGSYEQYFGPGTRLTVT.

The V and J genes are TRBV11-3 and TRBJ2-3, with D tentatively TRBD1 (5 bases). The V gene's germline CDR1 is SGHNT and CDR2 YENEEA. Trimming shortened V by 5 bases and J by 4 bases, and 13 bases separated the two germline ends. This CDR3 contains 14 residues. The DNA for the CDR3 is TGTGCCAGCAGCCCAGTATCAGGGTCAGATACGCAGTATTTT. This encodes CASSPVSGSDTQYF.

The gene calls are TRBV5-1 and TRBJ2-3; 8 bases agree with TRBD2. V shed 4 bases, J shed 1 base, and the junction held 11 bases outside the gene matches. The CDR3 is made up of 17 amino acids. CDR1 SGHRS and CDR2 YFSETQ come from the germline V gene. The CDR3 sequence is CASSLTHPGGGTDTQYF. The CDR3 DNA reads TGCGCCAGCAGCCTAACCCATCCCGGGGGGGGCACAGATACGCAGTATTTT.

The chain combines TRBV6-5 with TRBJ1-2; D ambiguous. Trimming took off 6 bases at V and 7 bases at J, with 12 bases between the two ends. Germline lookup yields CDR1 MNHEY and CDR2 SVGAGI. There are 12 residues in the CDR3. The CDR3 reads CASSQRPGGYTF. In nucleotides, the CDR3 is TGTGCCAGCAGCCAACGGCCAGGTGGCTACACCTTC.

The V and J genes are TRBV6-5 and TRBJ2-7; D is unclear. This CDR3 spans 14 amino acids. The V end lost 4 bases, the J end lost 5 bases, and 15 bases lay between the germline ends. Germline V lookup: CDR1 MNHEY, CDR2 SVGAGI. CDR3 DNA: TGTGCCAGCAGTTCGGCAGGATCGTGGGACGAGCAGTACTTC. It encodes CASSSAGSWDEQYF.

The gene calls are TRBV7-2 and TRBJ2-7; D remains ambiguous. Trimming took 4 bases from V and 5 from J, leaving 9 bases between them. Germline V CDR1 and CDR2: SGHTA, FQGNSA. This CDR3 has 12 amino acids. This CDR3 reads CASSSKTHEQYF. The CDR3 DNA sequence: TGTGCCAGCAGCTCTAAAACCCACGAGCAGTACTTC.

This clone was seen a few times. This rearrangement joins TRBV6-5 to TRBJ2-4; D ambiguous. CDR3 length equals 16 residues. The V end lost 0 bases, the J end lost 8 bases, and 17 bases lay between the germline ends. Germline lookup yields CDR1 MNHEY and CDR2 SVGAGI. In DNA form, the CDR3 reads TGTGCCAGCAGTTACTCTTCGGCGGCAGTAGGATACATTCAGTACTTC. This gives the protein CASSYSSAAVGYIQYF.

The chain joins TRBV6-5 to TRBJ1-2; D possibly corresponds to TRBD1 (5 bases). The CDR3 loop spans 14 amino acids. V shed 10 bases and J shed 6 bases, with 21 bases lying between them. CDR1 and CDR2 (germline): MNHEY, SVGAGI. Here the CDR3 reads CATLMGGELDGYTF. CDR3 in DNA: TGTGCCACCCTCATGGGGGGGGAGCTTGATGGCTACACCTTC.

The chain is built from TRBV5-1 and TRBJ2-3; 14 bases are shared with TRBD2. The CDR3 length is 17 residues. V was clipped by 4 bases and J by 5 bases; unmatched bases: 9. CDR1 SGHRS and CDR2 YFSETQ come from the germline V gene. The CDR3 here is CASSKPGLAGAGDTQYF. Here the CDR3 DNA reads TGCGCCAGCAGCAAGCCGGGACTAGCGGGGGCTGGAGATACGCAGTATTTT.

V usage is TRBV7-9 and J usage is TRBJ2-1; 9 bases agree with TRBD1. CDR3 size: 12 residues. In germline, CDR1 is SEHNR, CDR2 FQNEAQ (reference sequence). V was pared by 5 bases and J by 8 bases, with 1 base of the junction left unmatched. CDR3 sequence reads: CASSRTGDEQFF. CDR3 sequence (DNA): TGTGCCAGCAGCCGGACAGGGGATGAGCAGTTCTTC.